This T cell receptor beta chain was sequenced in a study of shared clonotypes between healthy human individuals. Study-level background: For every donor, three CD4 naive, three CD4 memory, two CD8 naive and one CD8 memory plates were used. Overall study results and limits: The rarefaction results pointed to incomplete sorted-subset sequencing despite large depth.

Of note for this clone: Its antigen is still unknown.

The V gene end was trimmed by 6 bases and the J gene end by 11 bases; junction bases not matched to a gene: 15. CDR1 SGHAT and CDR2 FQNNGV come from the germline V gene. This CDR3 has 15 residues. Only in-frame clones appear in the TCRdb table, and some are missing; sequencing was by immunoSEQ multiplex PCR. The data contain roughly 1,600,000 clones, about 98.5% of them singletons. The sample was naive CD4+ T cells sorted from blood. Sample subset: CD45RA+ positively selected. The sequence came from a man younger than 45 in good health. This rearrangement joins TRBV11-2 to TRBJ1-4; 7 positions match TRBD1. The CDR3 region is CASSMNRDSFFKLFF. The CDR3 DNA sequence: TGTGCCAGCAGTATGAACCGGGACAGCTTCTTCAAACTGTTTTTT.